A selection of T cell receptor beta chains follows, all from one sample in a study of tumor-infiltrating lymphocytes in primary liver carcinoma. TCRdb independently ran MiXCR on the multiplex PCR reads; one entry per CDR3 protein. The data show 310,000 or so distinct CDR3 sequences, 50% to 75% seen once. Sequenced material: peripheral blood. Receptors originate from a woman aged 25 to 39 with primary liver carcinoma and hepatitis B virus infection. Both conserved end residues are trimmed from each CDR3.

v_call,cdr3_length,cdr3_aa
TRBV11-2,11,ATSLSHRETQY
TRBV6-6,13,ASRGNRDSKNIQY
TRBV29-1,14,SVVTSGYPSYNEQF
TRBV7-9,17,ASRHPGTSGRARVDTQY
TRBV28,10,ASEGLAGEQY
TRBV28,14,ASSAGGRSGANVLT
TRBV7-8,13,ASSTRQGNYQPQH
TRBV14,11,ASSQGVSTEQY
TRBV6-1,13,ASSSLAGQADTQY
TRBV11-2,10,TSQRQPYDYT
TRBV29-1,13,SVEVFGGRAETQY
TRBV13,12,ASSGGGPQETQY
TRBV6-1,15,ASFPARGVSIGNTIY
TRBV11-2,13,ASIPWDTGAGGYT
TRBV5-1,12,ASSLTGGDTEAF
TRBV6-5,13,ASKSGTGLLAEQY
TRBV12-3/TRBV12-4,13,ASSSQGGGNSPLH
TRBV5-5,15,ASSPTQGVSLRQPQH
TRBV11-1,10,ASSVKGETQD
TRBV6-2/TRBV6-3,13,ASTSLQAGVYEQY
TRBV6-1,17,ASSETLPTGAANTGELF
TRBV5-6,22,ASSLASAITQGALLISGANVLT
TRBV11-2,14,ARSHRVDSSYNEQF
TRBV4-2,9,ASSHGDTQY
TRBV11-1,13,ASSLGSSSYNEQF
TRBV6-5,13,ASLMCRGGPGELF
TRBV4-3,11,ASSHGQEETQY
TRBV6-6,16,ASTWSWEGEFSTDTQY
TRBV29-1,10,SVTTGPDTQY
TRBV5-4,15,ASSPPPGTGSTGELF
TRBV6-5,14,ASKYRGRGGANVLT
TRBV5-6,16,ASSSLSFGSGVNTEAF
TRBV12-3/TRBV12-4,14,ASSFAGGRDTGELF
TRBV12-3/TRBV12-4,12,VSSFGWTNTEAF
TRBV11-2,13,ASSLVDGVYNEQF
TRBV11-2,16,ASSLEVGRYNSYNEQF
TRBV28,11,ASSLTSLYEQY
TRBV12-3/TRBV12-4,13,ASSPGDTLANTIY
TRBV11-2,13,ASSSQGSSHNEQF
TRBV6-6,11,ASSPQGNYEQY
TRBV10-3,11,AIAWGSSYEQY